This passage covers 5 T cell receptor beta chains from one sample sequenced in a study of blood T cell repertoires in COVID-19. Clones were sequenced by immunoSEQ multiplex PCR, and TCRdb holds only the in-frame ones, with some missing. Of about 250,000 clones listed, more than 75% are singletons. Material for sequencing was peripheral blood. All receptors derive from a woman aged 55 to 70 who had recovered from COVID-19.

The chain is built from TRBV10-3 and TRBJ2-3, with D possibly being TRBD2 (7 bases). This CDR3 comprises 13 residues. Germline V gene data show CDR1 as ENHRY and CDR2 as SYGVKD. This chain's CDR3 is CGAGARFTDTQYF. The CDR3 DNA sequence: TGTGGGGCGGGGGCGAGATTCACAGATACGCAGTATTTT.

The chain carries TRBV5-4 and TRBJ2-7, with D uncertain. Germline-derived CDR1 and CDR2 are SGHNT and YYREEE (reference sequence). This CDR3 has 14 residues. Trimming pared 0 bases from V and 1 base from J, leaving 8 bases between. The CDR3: CASSLDSMSYEQYF. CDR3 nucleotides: TGTGCCAGCAGCTTGGACAGCATGTCCTACGAGCAGTACTTC.

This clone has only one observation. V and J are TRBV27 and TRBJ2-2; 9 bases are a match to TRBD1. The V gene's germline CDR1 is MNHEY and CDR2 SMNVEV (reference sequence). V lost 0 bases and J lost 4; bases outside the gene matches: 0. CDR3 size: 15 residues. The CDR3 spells CASSLSTGGTGELFF. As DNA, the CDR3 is TGTGCCAGCAGTTTATCGACAGGGGGCACCGGGGAGCTGTTTTTT.

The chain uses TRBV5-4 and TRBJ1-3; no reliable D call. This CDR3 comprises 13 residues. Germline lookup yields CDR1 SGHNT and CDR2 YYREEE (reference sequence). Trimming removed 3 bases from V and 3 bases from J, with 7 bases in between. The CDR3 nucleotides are TGTGCCAGCAGCTCTTCGGGTGGAAACACCATATATTTT. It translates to CASSSSGGNTIYF.

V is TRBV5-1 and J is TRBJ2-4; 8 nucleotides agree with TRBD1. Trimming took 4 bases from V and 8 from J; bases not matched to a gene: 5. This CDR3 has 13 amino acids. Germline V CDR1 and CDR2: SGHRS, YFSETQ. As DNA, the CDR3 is TGCGCCAGCAGCGCGGACAGGGTTGACATTCAGTACTTC. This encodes CASSADRVDIQYF.